Included here is one T cell receptor beta chain sequence, with context. The sample is drawn from a study of blood T cell repertoires in COVID-19. Turning to the study itself: Both acute and convalescent COVID-19 samples were obtained from the United States, Italy and Spain. Sources were T cells, B-cell-depleted T cells, or PBMCs; the material itself was cDNA or gDNA.

TCRdb's copy holds only in-frame clones and misses some; the assay was immunoSEQ multiplex PCR. The sample comprises 150,000 to 200,000 clones, about 75% of which are singletons, and roughly 28% rests with the top ten. Germline loops: CDR1 SGHAT, CDR2 FQNNGV. After removal of 0 bases from V and 5 bases from J, the junction contained 3 bases not matched to a gene. This CDR3 region has 14 residues. This receptor was identified in a woman between 70 and 85 years old with acute or convalescent COVID-19. J is TRBJ2-7 and V is TRBV11-2; the match to TRBD1 covers 8 bases. The sequenced material came from peripheral blood. The CDR3 sequence is CASSLDQGADEQYF. CDR3 sequence (DNA): TGTGCCAGCAGCTTAGATCAGGGGGCGGACGAGCAGTACTTC.